Below are 24 T cell receptor beta chains sequenced from a single sample in a study of cytomegalovirus exposure and HLA in healthy donors (dated 2017 in TCRdb). Library creation used the immunoSEQ multiplex PCR assay. The multiplex PCR relied on a mix of 60 forward primers for TCR Vbeta segments and 13 reverse primers for TCR Jbeta segments. TCRdb mirrors the immuneACCESS table, restricted to in-frame sequences. Some clones are absent from its copies; in checked studies, under half trace to an unresolved V gene, and the reason for the others is unknown. In this sample's table one finds 150,000 to 250,000 clones. 0.65% to 0.75% of the sample is in the top ten clones. Sequencing was performed on PBMCs. All receptors come from a boy under 18 in good health and CMV-seronegative.

The V gene is TRBV6-5, the J gene TRBJ1-2, with D perhaps TRBD1 (5 bases). The V end was cut by 2 bases, the J end by 13 bases, with 11 bases between. This CDR3 is built from 11 residues. The germline V gene has CDR1 MNHEY and CDR2 SVGAGI. The CDR3 loop reads CASSYGGWVTF. The CDR3, as DNA: TGTGCCAGCAGTTACGGGGGGTGGGTCACCTTC.

The CDR3 region has the DNA TGTGCCAGCAGGGGCGCGGGGAACACTGAAGCTTTCTTT. Protein sequence: CASRGAGNTEAFF. The chain has TRBV25-1 and TRBJ1-1; D gene ambiguous. Germline V gene data show CDR1 as MGHDK and CDR2 as SYGVNS. The CDR3 is 13 residues long. The V end was cut by 6 bases, the J end by 1 base, with 9 bases between. Based on the CDR3 plus reference TRBV25-1 and TRBJ1-1, the full variable domain is EADIYQTPRYLVIGTGKKITLECSQTMGHDKMYWYQQDPGMELHLIHYSYGVNSTEKGDLSSESTVSRIRTEHFPLTLESARPSHTSQYLCASRGAGNTEAFFGQGTRLTVV.

The chain carries TRBV7-6 and TRBJ2-7, with D tentatively TRBD2 (7 bases). Germline V gives CDR1 SGHVS, CDR2 FNYEAQ. V gave up 0 bases and J gave up 2 bases, with 17 bases separating them. The CDR3 consists of 17 residues. In nucleotides, the CDR3 is TGTGCCAGCAGCTTAGCGGGAGGAGGGGGGGTAACCTACGAGCAGTACTTC. Protein sequence: CASSLAGGGGVTYEQYF.

This rearrangement joins TRBV25-1 to TRBJ2-5; 7 positions match TRBD1. This CDR3 region has 13 residues. The germline CDR1 and CDR2 sequences are MGHDK and SYGVNS. Trimming cost V 3 bases and J 6 bases; bases outside gene matches: 4. The DNA of the CDR3 is TGTGCCAGCAGTGACACAGGGGCTAAGACCCAGTACTTC. It codes for CASSDTGAKTQYF.

The chain employs TRBV11-2 and TRBJ2-3, with 9 nucleotides matching TRBD1. V lost 3 bases, J lost 1 base, and 8 bases stayed unmatched. Germline loops: CDR1 SGHAT, CDR2 FQNNGV. This CDR3 is 17 amino acids long. Written as DNA, the CDR3 is TGTGCCAGCAGCTTGGGACAGGGCGGATGGGGCACAGATACGCAGTATTTT. Amino acid sequence: CASSLGQGGWGTDTQYF.

The chain carries TRBV28 and TRBJ1-6, with 7 bases matching TRBD1. Trimming cost V 4 bases and J 4 bases; bases outside gene matches: 1. CDR1 is MDHEN, CDR2 SYDVKM, per germline. The CDR3 sequence is 14 residues long. CDR3 sequence reads: CASSSTGYNSPLHF. The DNA for the CDR3 is TGTGCCAGCAGTTCGACAGGGTATAATTCACCCCTCCACTTT.

CDR3 amino acids: CASSPTSGGADTQYF. In DNA, the CDR3 is TGTGCCAGCAGCCCTACTAGCGGGGGGGCAGATACGCAGTATTTT. V and J are TRBV7-6 and TRBJ2-3, with 13 bases aligning to TRBD2. After removal of 5 bases from V and 4 bases from J, the junction contained 3 bases not matched to a gene. Germline-derived CDR1 and CDR2 are SGHVS and FNYEAQ. This CDR3 region has 15 residues.

V usage is TRBV21-1 and J usage is TRBJ1-2; the DNA was not compared with TRBD1, the D call given in the table. TRBV21-1 is annotated as a pseudogene. The CDR3 is made up of 13 amino acids. This chain's CDR3 is CASRQTGIYGYTF. For the CDR3, the DNA is TGTGCCAGCAGACAAACAGGTATTTATGGCTACACCTTC.

V is TRBV4-1 and J is TRBJ2-1; 12 bases line up with TRBD2. Germline CDR1 is MGHRA and CDR2 is YSYEKL. The CDR3 extends over 16 amino acids. V gave up 4 bases and J gave up 8 bases; unmatched junction bases: 9. CDR3 protein: CASSLTTSGGRDEQFF. The CDR3 nucleotides read TGCGCCAGCAGCCTCACCACTAGCGGGGGGCGGGATGAGCAGTTCTTC.

This chain joins TRBV20-1 and TRBJ2-7; D not certain. The CDR3 runs 11 residues. Deletions cut 6 bases from V and 2 bases from J, with 8 bases between. Germline V gene data show CDR1 as DFQATT and CDR2 as SNEGSKA (reference sequence). The CDR3 sequence: CSARVTYEQYF. In DNA form, the CDR3 reads TGCAGTGCCCGGGTAACCTACGAGCAGTACTTC.

The chain uses TRBV5-4 and TRBJ2-2; D might be TRBD2 (5 bases). The CDR3 sequence is 14 residues long. Trimming removed 1 base from V and 8 bases from J, with 12 bases in between. The germline V gene encodes CDR1 SGHNT and CDR2 YYREEE (reference sequence). The CDR3 coding sequence is TGTGCCAGCAGCTTGCCGGGGTCGAGAGGGGAGCTGTTTTTT. Amino acids: CASSLPGSRGELFF.

The J gene is TRBJ1-1, the V gene TRBV19; 8 bases are a match to TRBD1. The J segment lost 4 bases and the V segment lost 10 bases, leaving 11 bases of the junction unmatched. CDR3 length: 14 amino acids. Germline lookup yields CDR1 LNHDA and CDR2 SQIVND (reference sequence). CDR3 nucleotides: TGTGCCATTTCATCTGGGACAGGTATCACTGAAGCTTTCTTT. It specifies CAISSGTGITEAFF.

The chain recombines TRBV30 with TRBJ1-1; 9 nucleotides agree with TRBD1. The CDR3 runs 12 residues. J gave up 7 bases and V 3 bases, and 3 bases lay outside the gene matches. The germline gives CDR1 GTSNPN, CDR2 SVGIG (reference sequence). The CDR3 DNA reads TGTGCCTGGAGGGACAGGGGCAGTGAAGCTTTCTTT. It translates to CAWRDRGSEAFF.

This chain links TRBV12-5 with TRBJ2-7, with 7 nucleotides matching TRBD1. The CDR3 has 16 residues. Germline CDR1 is LGHNT and CDR2 is FRNRAP. With 1 base clipped from V and 5 bases from J, the junction kept 11 bases outside the gene matches. Here the CDR3 DNA reads TGTGCTAGTGGTTTGGCGAAACAGACAGGGCCCCACGAGCAGTACTTC. It yields the protein CASGLAKQTGPHEQYF.

The V call is TRBV6-5, the J call TRBJ2-1; the match to TRBD1 covers 7 bases. This CDR3 is 14 amino acids long. Trimming removed 2 bases from V and 7 bases from J; junction bases left unmatched: 5. Germline V gene lookup returns CDR1 MNHEY and CDR2 SVGAGI. CDR3 bases: TGTGCCAGCAGTTACAACGAGGGGGCGAATGAGCAGTTCTTC. This encodes CASSYNEGANEQFF.

The chain couples TRBV5-1 to TRBJ1-3, with a possible D match to TRBD1 (5 bases). The V and J ends lost 0 bases and 0 bases respectively, with 16 bases between them. CDR1 and CDR2 from the germline V gene are SGHRS and YFSETQ. CDR3 length: 18 residues. The CDR3 loop reads CASSLGGPRSISGNTIYF. The CDR3 DNA follows: TGCGCCAGCAGCTTGGGGGGCCCCAGGTCCATCTCTGGAAACACCATATATTTT.

The rearrangement joins TRBV6-6 to TRBJ2-3; D is possibly TRBD1 (5 bases). The germline gives CDR1 MNHNY, CDR2 SVGAGI (reference sequence). Trimming left V 6 bases short and J 4 bases short, with 11 bases between. The CDR3 consists of 13 residues. DNA for the CDR3: TGTGCCAGCAGAGGGGTAGTAGCAGATACGCAGTATTTT. This gives the protein CASRGVVADTQYF.

The chain carries TRBV5-1 and TRBJ2-7; D not certain. V dropped 1 base and J dropped 5 bases, with 7 bases sitting between them. The CDR3 runs 12 residues. Germline CDR1 SGHRS, CDR2 YFSETQ. CDR3 amino acids: CASSLSFDEQYF. DNA of the CDR3: TGCGCCAGCAGCTTGAGCTTCGACGAGCAGTACTTC.

The CDR3 sequence: CASSPRFSYEQYF. In nucleotides, the CDR3 is TGTGCCAGTAGTCCCCGTTTCTCTTACGAGCAGTACTTC. The rearrangement uses TRBV19 and TRBJ2-7, with unresolved D. Germline-derived CDR1 and CDR2 are LNHDA and SQIVND (reference sequence). The V and J ends lost 5 bases and 4 bases respectively, with 12 bases between them. The CDR3 contains 13 residues.

The genes are TRBV5-6 and TRBJ1-1; 9 bases map to TRBD1. Per germline, CDR1 SGHDT and CDR2 YYEEEE. The CDR3 totals 14 residues. J lost 4 bases, V lost 3 bases, and 4 bases had no gene match. CDR3 loop: CASSSGTGTTEAFF. The CDR3 DNA sequence: TGTGCCAGCAGCTCCGGGACAGGGACCACTGAAGCTTTCTTT.

The V gene is TRBV7-8, the J gene TRBJ1-3; 7 nucleotides line up with TRBD1. There are 15 residues in the CDR3. From germline, CDR1 is SGHVS and CDR2 FQNEAQ. J gave up 0 bases and V 1 base, and 0 bases lay outside the gene matches. CDR3 nucleotides: TGTGCCAGCAGCTTAGGGACAGGCTCTGGAAACACCATATATTTT. Translation gives CASSLGTGSGNTIYF.

This sequence joins TRBV5-5 and TRBJ2-7; weak D call: TRBD2 (5 bases). Trimming took off 4 bases at V and 5 bases at J, with 25 bases between the two ends. From germline, CDR1 is SGHKS and CDR2 YYEKEE (reference sequence). The CDR3 loop spans 17 amino acids. CDR3 sequence: CASSAAVSSGALDEQYF. The CDR3 DNA reads as TGTGCCAGCAGCGCCGCCGTCTCCAGCGGTGCACTCGACGAGCAGTACTTC.

The rearrangement links TRBV7-9 to TRBJ2-7; D perhaps matches TRBD1 (5 bases). Trimming left V 5 bases short and J 2 bases short, with 16 bases between. The germline gives CDR1 SEHNR, CDR2 FQNEAQ (reference sequence). CDR3 length: 15 residues. The CDR3 coding sequence is TGTGCCAGCAGCGCAATCGGGTTGGGGCCCTACGAGCAGTACTTC. Encoded protein: CASSAIGLGPYEQYF.

The V gene is TRBV5-7, the J gene TRBJ1-6, with D possibly TRBD1 on 5 matching bases. TRBV5-7 is recorded as an ORF, its role being uncertain. The V end was cut by 0 bases, the J end by 6 bases, with 13 bases between. The CDR3 runs 16 residues. The CDR3 sequence: CASSLGEGLVNSPLHF. The DNA for the CDR3 is TGTGCCAGCAGCTTGGGGGAGGGACTAGTTAATTCACCCCTCCACTTT.